The 10 T cell receptor beta chains listed next were all sequenced from one sample in a study of blood T cell repertoires in COVID-19. Only in-frame clones appear in the TCRdb table, and some are missing; sequencing was by immunoSEQ multiplex PCR. The sample yields roughly 400,000 clones, around 91% seen once. Specimen: PBMCs or T cells enriched from blood (not recorded which). The receptor source for this set is a man between 25 and 39 years old who had recovered from COVID-19.

This rearrangement joins TRBV18 to TRBJ1-2; D not resolved. V dropped 2 bases and J dropped 5 bases, with 6 bases sitting between them. The CDR3 spans 12 residues. CDR1 is KGHSH, CDR2 LQKENI, per germline. The CDR3 DNA reads as TGTGCCAGCTCACCAGACGGGTATGGCTACACCTTC. It is translated as CASSPDGYGYTF.

The V gene is TRBV27, the J gene TRBJ1-1, with D tentatively TRBD1 (6 bases). Trimming took 3 bases from V and 11 from J, leaving 16 bases between them. Germline CDR1 MNHEY, CDR2 SMNVEV (reference sequence). The CDR3 sequence is 13 residues long. The CDR3 here is CASSLRGGRAAFF. CDR3 in DNA: TGTGCCAGCAGTTTGAGGGGGGGGCGAGCCGCTTTCTTT.

The CDR3 is CASSLATSGTNEQYF. CDR3 DNA: TGCGCCAGCAGCCTAGCGACTAGCGGGACGAACGAGCAGTACTTC. V gene TRBV10-2 combines with J gene TRBJ2-7, with 11 positions matching TRBD2. The CDR3 contains 15 residues. CDR1 WSHSY and CDR2 SAAADI come from the germline V gene. The trim removed 6 bases at V and 5 bases at J, leaving 9 bases unmatched.

This clone was counted between two and nine times. The genes are TRBV7-9 and TRBJ1-5, with 7 bases identical to TRBD1. V shed 3 bases, J shed 4 bases, and the junction held 6 bases outside the gene matches. CDR3 size: 15 residues. From germline, CDR1 is SEHNR and CDR2 FQNEAQ (reference sequence). The CDR3 loop is CASSLQGEKNQPQHF. In DNA form, the CDR3 reads TGTGCCAGCAGCTTGCAGGGGGAGAAGAATCAGCCCCAGCATTTT.

The chain employs TRBV19 and TRBJ2-3; D is unclear. Germline CDR1 and CDR2: LNHDA and SQIVND (reference sequence). Trimming pared 2 bases from V and 1 base from J, leaving 7 bases between. This CDR3 is built from 14 residues. The CDR3 region is CASSILQGTDTQYF. The DNA of the CDR3 is TGTGCCAGTAGTATATTGCAGGGCACAGATACGCAGTATTTT.

The chain uses TRBV5-6 and TRBJ1-1; D uncertain. Trimming stripped 0 bases from V and 4 bases from J, with 7 bases between. This CDR3 has 13 residues. Germline CDR1 and CDR2: SGHDT and YYEEEE. Here the CDR3 DNA reads TGTGCCAGCAGCTTGGGCGGCGGCACTGAAGCTTTCTTT. Translating gives CASSLGGGTEAFF.

This rearrangement joins TRBV25-1 to TRBJ2-5; tentative D call: TRBD1 (5 bases). CDR1 is MGHDK, CDR2 SYGVNS, per germline. Trimming took 5 bases from V and 1 from J, leaving 8 bases between them. The CDR3 spans 13 residues. This chain's CDR3 is CASSIRVQETQYF. CDR3 nucleotide sequence: TGTGCCAGCAGTATCAGGGTCCAAGAGACCCAGTACTTC.

The chain uses TRBV6-6 and TRBJ1-4, with unresolved D. Trimming took 6 bases from V and 7 from J, leaving 15 bases between them. The CDR3 contains 14 residues. The V gene's germline CDR1 is MNHNY and CDR2 SVGAGI (reference sequence). CDR3 amino acids: CASSIDVGREKLFF. The DNA for the CDR3 is TGTGCCAGCAGCATCGACGTTGGGCGTGAAAAACTGTTTTTT.

The V call is TRBV28, the J call TRBJ1-2, with D uncertain. Germline CDR1 is MDHEN and CDR2 is SYDVKM. CDR3 size: 12 residues. The ends were cut back, 10 bases at V and 7 bases at J, with 16 bases in the middle. This CDR3 reads CATRSGWSGYTF. The CDR3 DNA sequence: TGTGCCACACGTAGCGGGTGGAGTGGCTACACCTTC.

As regards this clone: Additional DNA sequences in this sample encode the identical CDR3. The chain carries TRBV15 and TRBJ2-5, with 8 positions matching TRBD1. This CDR3 has 13 residues. Trimming removed 3 bases from V and 5 bases from J; junction bases left unmatched: 2. Per germline, CDR1 LNHNV and CDR2 YYDKDF (reference sequence). DNA of the CDR3: TGTGCCACCAGCAGGGACAGGGAGGAGACCCAGTACTTC. Translation: CATSRDREETQYF.